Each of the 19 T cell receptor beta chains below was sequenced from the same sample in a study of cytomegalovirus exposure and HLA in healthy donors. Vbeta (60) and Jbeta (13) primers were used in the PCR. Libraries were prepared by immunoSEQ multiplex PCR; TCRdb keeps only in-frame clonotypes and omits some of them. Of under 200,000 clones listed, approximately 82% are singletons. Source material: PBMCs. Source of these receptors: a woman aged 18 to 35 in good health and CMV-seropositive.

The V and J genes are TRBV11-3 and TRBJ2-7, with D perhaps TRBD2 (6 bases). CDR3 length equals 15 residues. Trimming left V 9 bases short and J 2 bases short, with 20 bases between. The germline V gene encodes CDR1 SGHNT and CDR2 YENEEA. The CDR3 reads CARGPGRSGAYEQYF. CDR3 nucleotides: TGTGCCAGGGGCCCTGGGAGGTCGGGGGCCTACGAGCAGTACTTC. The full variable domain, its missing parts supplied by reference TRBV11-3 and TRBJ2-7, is EAGVVQSPRYKIIEKKQPVAFWCNPISGHNTLYWYLQNLGQGPELLIRYENEEAVDDSQLPKDRFSAERLKGVDSTLKIQPAELGDSAVYLCARGPGRSGAYEQYFGPGTRLTVT.

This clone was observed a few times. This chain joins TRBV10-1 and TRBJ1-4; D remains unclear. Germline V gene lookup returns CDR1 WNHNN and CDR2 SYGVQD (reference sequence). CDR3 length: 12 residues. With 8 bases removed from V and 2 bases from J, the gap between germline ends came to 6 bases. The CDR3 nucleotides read TGCGCCAGCGGGCAGACTAATGAAAAACTGTTTTTT. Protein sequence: CASGQTNEKLFF.

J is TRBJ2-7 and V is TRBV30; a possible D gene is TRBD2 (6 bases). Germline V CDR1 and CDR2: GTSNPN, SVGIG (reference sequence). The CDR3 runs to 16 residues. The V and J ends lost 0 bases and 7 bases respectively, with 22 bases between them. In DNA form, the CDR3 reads TGTGCCTGGAGTGTCCAGGCGCTCGGCTACGCGGGGGAGCAGTACTTC. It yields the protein CAWSVQALGYAGEQYF. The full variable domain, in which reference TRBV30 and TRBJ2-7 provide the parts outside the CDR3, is SQTIHQWPATLVQPVGSPLSLECTVEGTSNPNLYWYRQAAGRGLQLLFYSVGIGQISSEVPQNLSASRPQDRQFILSSKKLLLSDSGFYLCAWSVQALGYAGEQYFGPGTRLTVT.

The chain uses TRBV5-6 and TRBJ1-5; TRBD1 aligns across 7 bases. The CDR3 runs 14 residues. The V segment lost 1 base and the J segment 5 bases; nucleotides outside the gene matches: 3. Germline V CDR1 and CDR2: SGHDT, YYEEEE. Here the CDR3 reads CASSLQGVHQPQHF. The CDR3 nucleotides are TGTGCCAGCAGCTTGCAGGGGGTGCATCAGCCCCAGCATTTT.

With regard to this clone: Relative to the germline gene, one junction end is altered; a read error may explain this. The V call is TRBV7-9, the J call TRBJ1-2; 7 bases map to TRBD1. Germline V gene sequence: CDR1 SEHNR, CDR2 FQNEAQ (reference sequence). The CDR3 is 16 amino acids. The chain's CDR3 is CSSSSTPSTGNYGYTF. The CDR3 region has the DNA TGTTCCAGCAGCTCCACCCCCTCGACAGGGAACTATGGCTACACCTTC.

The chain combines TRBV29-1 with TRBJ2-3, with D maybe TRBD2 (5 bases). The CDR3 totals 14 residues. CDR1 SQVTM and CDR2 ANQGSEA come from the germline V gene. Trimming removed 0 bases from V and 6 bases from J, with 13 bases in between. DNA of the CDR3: TGCAGCGTTGAAGATGAGAGAGGGTTGGATACGCAGTATTTT. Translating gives CSVEDERGLDTQYF.

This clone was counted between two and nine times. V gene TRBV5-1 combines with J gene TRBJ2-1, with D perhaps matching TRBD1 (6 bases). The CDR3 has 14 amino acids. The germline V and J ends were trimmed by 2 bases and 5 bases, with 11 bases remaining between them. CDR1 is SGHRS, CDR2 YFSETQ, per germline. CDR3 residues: CASSLHRADNEQFF. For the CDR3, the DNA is TGCGCCAGCAGCTTACACAGGGCCGACAATGAGCAGTTCTTC.

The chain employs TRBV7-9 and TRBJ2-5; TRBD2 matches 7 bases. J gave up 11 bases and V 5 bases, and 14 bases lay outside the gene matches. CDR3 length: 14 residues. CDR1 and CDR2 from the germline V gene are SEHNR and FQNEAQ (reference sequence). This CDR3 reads CASSNAQTGGEQYF. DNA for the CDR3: TGTGCCAGCAGCAACGCCCAAACGGGGGGAGAGCAGTACTTC.

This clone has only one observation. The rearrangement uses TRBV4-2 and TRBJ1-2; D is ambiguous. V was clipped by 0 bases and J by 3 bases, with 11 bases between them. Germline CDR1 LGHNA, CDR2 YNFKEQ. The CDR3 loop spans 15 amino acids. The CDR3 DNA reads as TGTGCCAGCAGCCAAGATATCACAGCCTACTATGGCTACACCTTC. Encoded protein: CASSQDITAYYGYTF.

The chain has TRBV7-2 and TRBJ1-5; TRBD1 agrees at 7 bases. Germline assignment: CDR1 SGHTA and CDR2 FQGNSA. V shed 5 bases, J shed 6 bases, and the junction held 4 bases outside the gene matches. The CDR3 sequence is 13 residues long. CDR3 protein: CASSLDRAQPQHF. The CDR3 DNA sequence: TGTGCCAGCAGCCTTGACAGGGCTCAGCCCCAGCATTTT.

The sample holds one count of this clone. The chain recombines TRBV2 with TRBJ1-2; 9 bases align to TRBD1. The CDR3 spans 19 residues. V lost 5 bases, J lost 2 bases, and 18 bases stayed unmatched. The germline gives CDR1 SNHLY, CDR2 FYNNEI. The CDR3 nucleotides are TGTGCCAGCAGTACCCCCCGGCGGGACAGGGTAGGGAGAAACTATGGCTACACCTTC. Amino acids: CASSTPRRDRVGRNYGYTF.

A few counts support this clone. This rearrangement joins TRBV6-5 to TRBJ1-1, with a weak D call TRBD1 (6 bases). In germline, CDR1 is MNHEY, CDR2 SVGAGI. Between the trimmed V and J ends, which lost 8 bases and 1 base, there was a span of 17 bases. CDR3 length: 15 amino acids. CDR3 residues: CASRTYRDPNTEAFF. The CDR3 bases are TGTGCCAGCCGAACCTACAGGGACCCGAACACTGAAGCTTTCTTT.

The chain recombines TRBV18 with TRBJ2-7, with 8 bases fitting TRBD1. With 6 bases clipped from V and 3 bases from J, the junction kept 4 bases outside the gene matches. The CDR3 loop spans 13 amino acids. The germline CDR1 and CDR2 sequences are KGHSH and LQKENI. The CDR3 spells CASSLGQGYEQYF. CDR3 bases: TGTGCCAGCTCCCTCGGACAGGGCTACGAGCAGTACTTC.

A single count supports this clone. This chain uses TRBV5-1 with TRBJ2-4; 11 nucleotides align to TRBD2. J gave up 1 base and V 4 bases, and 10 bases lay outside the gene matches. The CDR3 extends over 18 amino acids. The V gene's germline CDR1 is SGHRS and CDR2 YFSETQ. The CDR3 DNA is TGCGCCAGCAGCCCCAATAGCGGGGGGGGAGGGGCCAAAAACATTCAGTACTTC. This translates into CASSPNSGGGGAKNIQYF.

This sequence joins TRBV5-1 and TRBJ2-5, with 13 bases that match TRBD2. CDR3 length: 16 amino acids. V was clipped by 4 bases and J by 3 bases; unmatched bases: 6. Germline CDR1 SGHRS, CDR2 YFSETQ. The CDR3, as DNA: TGCGCCAGCAGCCCGGGACTAGCGGGGCTTAAAGAGACCCAGTACTTC. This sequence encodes CASSPGLAGLKETQYF.

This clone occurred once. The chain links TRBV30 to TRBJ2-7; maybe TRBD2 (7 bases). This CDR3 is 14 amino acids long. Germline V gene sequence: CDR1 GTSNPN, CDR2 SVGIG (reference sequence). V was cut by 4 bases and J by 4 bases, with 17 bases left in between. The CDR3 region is CAWNRGGGGYEQYF. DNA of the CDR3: TGTGCCTGGAACCGAGGGGGGGGTGGGTACGAGCAGTACTTC.

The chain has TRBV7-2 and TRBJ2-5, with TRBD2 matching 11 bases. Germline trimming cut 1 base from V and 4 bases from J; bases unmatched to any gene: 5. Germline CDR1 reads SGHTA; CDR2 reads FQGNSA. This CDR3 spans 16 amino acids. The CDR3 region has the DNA TGTGCCAGCAGCTTAGAGGGGACTAGCGGTTCAGAGACCCAGTACTTC. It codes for CASSLEGTSGSETQYF. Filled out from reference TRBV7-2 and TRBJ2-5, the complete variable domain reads GAGVSQSPSNKVTEKGKDVELRCDPISGHTALYWYRQSLGQGLEFLIYFQGNSAPDKSGLPSDRFSAERTGGSVSTLTIQRTQQEDSAVYLCASSLEGTSGSETQYFGPGTRLLVL.

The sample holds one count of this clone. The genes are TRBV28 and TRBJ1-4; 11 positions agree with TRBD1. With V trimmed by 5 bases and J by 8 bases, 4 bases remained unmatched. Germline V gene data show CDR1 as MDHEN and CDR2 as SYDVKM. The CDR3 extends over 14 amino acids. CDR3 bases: TGTGCCAGCAGTAGGACAGGGGGCCGGGAAAAACTGTTTTTT. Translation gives CASSRTGGREKLFF.

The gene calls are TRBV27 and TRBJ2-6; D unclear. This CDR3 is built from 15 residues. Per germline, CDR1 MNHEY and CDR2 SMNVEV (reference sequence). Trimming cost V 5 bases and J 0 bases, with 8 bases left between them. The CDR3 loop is CASSSYGSGANVLTF. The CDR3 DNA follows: TGTGCCAGCAGTAGCTACGGCTCTGGGGCCAACGTCCTGACTTTC.